This T cell receptor beta chain was found in a study of T cell repertoires in cytomegalovirus infection. On the study more broadly: Selection of CMV epitopes for the study included recently identified HLA-C-restricted and well-studied HLA-B-restricted ones.

Details on this clonotype: The antigen is not known.

TCRdb re-derived calls from the reads in MiXCR, one entry per CDR3 protein. The top ten clones hold around two fifths of a sample with 450,000 to 600,000 distinct CDR3 sequences, roughly 42% of them seen once. The germline V gene encodes CDR1 LNHDA and CDR2 SQIVND (reference sequence). With 4 bases clipped from V and 2 bases from J, the junction kept 8 bases outside the gene matches. The CDR3 consists of 16 residues. The rearrangement joins TRBV19 to TRBJ2-1; 7 bases agree with TRBD2. The receptor's source is a human donor in good health (CMV status not recorded). Some clones in this sample may be carry-over from other donors' samples. Specimen: cultured PBMCs, collected from culture after CMV antigen stimulation. CDR3 nucleotides: TGTGCCAGTAGTAGGGGTGGGGGGGGAACCTACAATGAGCAGTTCTTC. Translating gives CASSRGGGGTYNEQFF.